This TCR beta chain is drawn from a study of blood T cell repertoires in COVID-19. V dropped 4 bases and J dropped 4 bases, with 17 bases sitting between them. Germline CDR1 and CDR2: SGHRS and YFSETQ. The CDR3 is 15 amino acids. TCRdb's table, derived via immunoSEQ multiplex PCR, lists solely in-frame clones and lacks some. This table has about 210,000 clones, about four fifths appearing once. This clonotype was obtained from a woman between 45 and 60 years old with active or convalescent COVID-19. The chain joins TRBV5-1 to TRBJ1-2; tentatively, D is TRBD1 (6 bases). Sequencing used peripheral blood. The CDR3: CASSPNPGQAYGYTF. As DNA, the CDR3 is TGCGCCAGCAGCCCGAACCCGGGACAAGCCTATGGCTACACCTTC.